These 3 T cell receptor beta chains originate from one sample sequenced in a study of blood T cell repertoires in COVID-19. Generated by immunoSEQ multiplex PCR, the TCRdb table keeps only in-frame clones and is missing some. There are around 19,000 clones in the sample; roughly 90% occur only once, and 5.5% to 6.5% lies in the top ten. The material sequenced was peripheral blood. Receptors originate from a human donor in a cohort sampled during active COVID-19.

The rearrangement links TRBV7-2 to TRBJ2-1; a possible D gene is TRBD2 (5 bases). CDR1 is SGHTA, CDR2 FQGNSA, per germline. V was shortened by 5 bases and J by 14 bases, with 19 bases between the two germline ends. CDR3 size: 13 residues. The CDR3 DNA follows: TGTGCCAGCAGCCAATACCGGGCATTCGGGGAGTTCTTC. Translating gives CASSQYRAFGEFF.

The DNA for the CDR3 is TGTGCCAGCAGAGTGGACACCGTCACCGGGGAGCTGTTTTTT. Translating gives CASRVDTVTGELFF. The J gene is TRBJ2-2, the V gene TRBV6-4; TRBD1 is a possible D gene (5 bases). CDR1 is MRHNA and CDR2 is SNTAGT in the germline V gene. The CDR3 is 14 residues long. V lost 6 bases and J lost 4, with 12 bases in between.

V is TRBV3-1 (or the pseudogene TRBV3-2) and J is TRBJ2-7; maybe TRBD2 (5 bases). CDR1 LGHDT and CDR2 YNNKEL come from the germline V gene (reference sequence). The CDR3 is made up of 15 amino acids. V dropped 4 bases and J dropped 3 bases, with 16 bases sitting between them. The CDR3 protein is CASSPFRAESYEQYF. The CDR3 coding sequence is TGTGCCAGCAGCCCGTTCCGAGCGGAGAGCTACGAGCAGTACTTC.